The 23 T cell receptor beta chains below come from one sample, sequenced in a study of blood T cell repertoires in COVID-19. Profiling relied on immunoSEQ multiplex PCR, and the TCRdb table lists in-frame clones only, not all of them. The data show about 330,000 clones, with around 90% seen just once and less than 20% held by the top ten. Sequenced material: PBMCs or T cells enriched from blood (not recorded which). All receptors come from a woman aged 25 to 39 who had recovered from COVID-19.

The chain couples TRBV28 to TRBJ2-7; 9 bases agree with TRBD2. V was clipped by 8 bases and J by 6 bases; unmatched bases: 2. The CDR3 has 11 amino acids. Germline values: CDR1 MDHEN, CDR2 SYDVKM. CDR3 protein: CASAGGREQYF. The CDR3 coding sequence is TGTGCCAGCGCGGGGGGGCGCGAGCAGTACTTC.

The chain employs TRBV5-1 and TRBJ2-1, with D perhaps matching TRBD2 (6 bases). The CDR3 runs to 13 residues. CDR1 is SGHRS, CDR2 YFSETQ, per germline. The V and J ends lost 4 bases and 4 bases respectively, with 9 bases between them. The CDR3 protein is CASSNGGYNEQFF. CDR3 bases: TGCGCCAGCAGCAACGGGGGATACAATGAGCAGTTCTTC.

The chain combines TRBV27 with TRBJ2-5; D gene ambiguous. The CDR3 spans 14 residues. V lost 4 bases and J lost 5, with 14 bases in between. Germline V lookup: CDR1 MNHEY, CDR2 SMNVEV (reference sequence). CDR3 sequence: CASSSAGHSETQYF. Written as DNA, the CDR3 is TGTGCCAGCAGTTCCGCAGGCCATTCGGAGACCCAGTACTTC.

This chain uses TRBV2 with TRBJ1-2; 8 nucleotides line up with TRBD1. The CDR3 is 13 amino acids. The germline V gene has CDR1 SNHLY and CDR2 FYNNEI. The V gene end was trimmed by 8 bases and the J gene end by 3 bases; junction bases not matched to a gene: 5. The CDR3 region has the DNA TGTGCCAGCGGGGGACAGGTCGACTATGGCTACACCTTC. The encoded protein is CASGGQVDYGYTF. Together with reference TRBV2 and TRBJ1-2, the CDR3 gives the full variable domain: EPEVTQTPSHQVTQMGQEVILRCVPISNHLYFYWYRQILGQKVEFLVSFYNNEISEKSEIFDDQFSVERPDGSNFTLKIRSTKLEDSAMYFCASGGQVDYGYTFGSGTRLTVV.

This clone was recorded once. This chain links TRBV18 with TRBJ2-1, with D maybe TRBD2 (6 bases). The CDR3 extends over 15 amino acids. The germline CDR1 and CDR2 sequences are KGHSH and LQKENI. Trimming took 4 bases from V and 2 from J, leaving 12 bases between them. The CDR3 DNA reads as TGTGCCAGCTCACGAGGGACTGGCCCCTACAATGAGCAGTTCTTC. This gives the protein CASSRGTGPYNEQFF.

This clone is a singleton in its sample. The chain joins TRBV24-1 to TRBJ2-1, with 9 bases aligning to TRBD1. Germline lookup yields CDR1 KGHDR and CDR2 SFDVKD. V was pared by 2 bases and J by 8 bases, with 9 bases of the junction left unmatched. CDR3 size: 16 residues. CDR3 nucleotides: TGTGCCACCAGTGATTCCCGGGACAGGGCTATGTATGAGCAGTTCTTC. It codes for CATSDSRDRAMYEQFF.

The chain links TRBV27 to TRBJ2-7; D might be TRBD2 (6 bases). Trimming pared 5 bases from V and 0 bases from J, leaving 20 bases between. Germline loops: CDR1 MNHEY, CDR2 SMNVEV (reference sequence). This CDR3 comprises 17 residues. The CDR3 reads CASSLIGGTYSSYEQYF. The CDR3 nucleotides are TGTGCCAGCAGTCTGATCGGCGGGACTTACAGCTCCTACGAGCAGTACTTC.

The rearrangement links TRBV3-1 (or the pseudogene TRBV3-2) to TRBJ2-7; 9 bases match TRBD1. Germline V CDR1 and CDR2: LGHDT, YNNKEL (reference sequence). This CDR3 is built from 18 residues. With V trimmed by 4 bases and J by 0 bases, 13 bases remained unmatched. The CDR3 DNA follows: TGTGCCAGCAGCCCAACAATGCTGACAGGGGGGAACTCCTACGAGCAGTACTTC. It codes for CASSPTMLTGGNSYEQYF.

This clone came up once. The CDR3 spells CASSDRRFGNTIYF. DNA for the CDR3: TGTGCCAGCAGTGACCGGAGATTTGGAAACACCATATATTTT. The rearrangement uses TRBV6-1 and TRBJ1-3; D unresolved. This CDR3 comprises 14 residues. Germline CDR1 MNHNS, CDR2 SASEGT. V was pared by 3 bases and J by 3 bases, with 9 bases between.

The chain has TRBV12-3 or TRBV12-4 and TRBJ1-1; D not certain. V shed 8 bases and J shed 0 bases, with 10 bases lying between them. The CDR3 totals 13 residues. The CDR3 reads CASGLQMNTEAFF. In DNA, the CDR3 is TGTGCCAGCGGGTTACAGATGAACACTGAAGCTTTCTTT.

The chain combines TRBV5-3 with TRBJ2-7; 12 nucleotides match TRBD1. TRBV5-3 qualifies as an ORF whose function is uncertain. CDR3 length: 13 amino acids. For the CDR3, the DNA is TGTGCTTGGTTAGGGACAGGGGGCTCCGAGCAGTACTTC. Translating gives CAWLGTGGSEQYF.

This clone was counted a single time. This chain joins TRBV28 and TRBJ1-5; possibly TRBD1 for D (5 bases). Trimming removed 6 bases from V and 3 bases from J, with 18 bases in between. The CDR3 consists of 16 residues. The germline V gene has CDR1 MDHEN and CDR2 SYDVKM. The CDR3 reads CASSPPADRNNQPQHF. The DNA for the CDR3 is TGTGCCAGCAGCCCACCCGCTGACAGAAACAATCAGCCCCAGCATTTT.

The chain joins TRBV7-9 to TRBJ1-1, with 9 bases that match TRBD1. CDR3 length: 14 amino acids. The J segment lost 5 bases and the V segment lost 3 bases, leaving 4 bases of the junction unmatched. Germline V gene data show CDR1 as SEHNR and CDR2 as FQNEAQ (reference sequence). CDR3 sequence (DNA): TGTGCCAGCAGCTTTGGGACAGGGTTTACTGAAGCTTTCTTT. Protein: CASSFGTGFTEAFF.

This clone was seen a single time. The rearrangement links TRBV19 to TRBJ2-5; possible D gene TRBD2, 5 bases. Trimming removed 6 bases at V and 5 bases at J, with 13 bases between. From germline, CDR1 is LNHDA and CDR2 SQIVND (reference sequence). This CDR3 has 13 amino acids. As DNA, the CDR3 is TGTGCCAGTAGCCGGGGTCTGAGCGAGACCCAGTACTTC. It yields the protein CASSRGLSETQYF.

Comment on this clone: At the DNA level, this CDR3 is encoded by other sequences in the same sample as well. The CDR3 region is CASSLGANQPQHF. For the CDR3, the DNA is TGTGCCAGCAGTTTGGGGGCCAATCAGCCCCAGCATTTT. The rearrangement links TRBV28 to TRBJ1-5; tentative D call: TRBD1 (6 bases). Trimming removed 3 bases at V and 3 bases at J, with 6 bases between. The CDR3 runs 13 residues. CDR1 is MDHEN and CDR2 is SYDVKM in the germline V gene. The variable domain in full, with the rest retrieved from reference TRBV28 and TRBJ1-5, is DVKVTQSSRYLVKRTGEKVFLECVQDMDHENMFWYRQDPGLGLRLIYFSYDVKMKEKGDIPEGYSVSREKKERFSLILESASTNQTSMYLCASSLGANQPQHFGDGTRLSIL.

This chain connects TRBV6-5 to TRBJ2-5, with D maybe TRBD2 (6 bases). Germline assignment: CDR1 MNHEY and CDR2 SVGAGI. Between the trimmed V and J ends, which lost 0 bases and 4 bases, there was a span of 15 bases. This CDR3 has 16 amino acids. This CDR3 is CASSYSEGSYGETQYF. The DNA for the CDR3 is TGTGCCAGCAGTTACTCGGAGGGTAGTTATGGAGAGACCCAGTACTTC.

The genes are TRBV5-1 and TRBJ1-4; 9 nucleotides line up with TRBD1. Unmatched junction bases numbered 6, after V lost 0 bases and J lost 0 bases. Germline lookup yields CDR1 SGHRS and CDR2 YFSETQ. The CDR3 spans 18 residues. The CDR3 sequence is CASSLAWDRDPTNEKLFF. CDR3 in DNA: TGCGCCAGCAGCTTGGCTTGGGACAGGGACCCAACTAATGAAAAACTGTTTTTT.

The chain links TRBV28 to TRBJ1-2, with D unclear. The V gene lost 3 bases and the J gene lost 0 bases, with 11 bases spanning the gap. This CDR3 contains 15 residues. The germline CDR1 and CDR2 sequences are MDHEN and SYDVKM. As DNA, the CDR3 is TGTGCCAGCAGTTTGGCTCGGGGAGCTAACTATGGCTACACCTTC. Its translation: CASSLARGANYGYTF.

The rearrangement uses TRBV5-6 and TRBJ2-3; D possibly corresponds to TRBD1 (5 bases). This CDR3 is built from 15 residues. Germline values: CDR1 SGHDT, CDR2 YYEEEE. V shed 0 bases and J shed 2 bases, with 10 bases lying between them. CDR3 region: CASSLVGVYTDTQYF. As DNA, the CDR3 is TGTGCCAGCAGCTTGGTAGGGGTTTACACAGATACGCAGTATTTT. The full variable domain, rest sourced from reference TRBV5-6 and TRBJ2-3, is DAGVTQSPTHLIKTRGQQVTLRCSPKSGHDTVSWYQQALGQGPQFIFQYYEEEERQRGNFPDRFSGHQFPNYSSELNVNALLLGDSALYLCASSLVGVYTDTQYFGPGTRLTVL.

This clone has a count of ten or more. The rearrangement links TRBV7-2 to TRBJ2-7; 15 bases are shared with TRBD2. The CDR3 sequence is 15 residues long. The ends lost 5 bases at V and 6 bases at J; junction bases unmatched: 5. The V gene's germline CDR1 is SGHTA and CDR2 FQGNSA. The CDR3 coding sequence is TGTGCCAGCAGCCCACCGGGACTAGCGGGAGGCGAGCAGTACTTC. Encoded protein: CASSPPGLAGGEQYF.

This clone was detected only once. This rearrangement joins TRBV19 to TRBJ2-3; D is possibly TRBD1 (8 bases). This CDR3 has 16 amino acids. The V gene's germline CDR1 is LNHDA and CDR2 SQIVND (reference sequence). V shed 5 bases and J shed 6 bases, with 21 bases lying between them. CDR3 in amino acids: CASSPLDREGRDTQYF. CDR3 nucleotide sequence: TGTGCCAGTAGTCCCCTGGACAGGGAGGGGAGGGATACGCAGTATTTT. The full variable domain, with the rest looked up from reference TRBV19 and TRBJ2-3, is DGGITQSPKYLFRKEGQNVTLSCEQNLNHDAMYWYRQDPGQGLRLIYYSQIVNDFQKGDIAEGYSVSREKKESFPLTVTSAQKNPTAFYLCASSPLDREGRDTQYFGPGTRLTVL.

This rearrangement joins TRBV19 to TRBJ2-7; 7 bases line up with TRBD1. The CDR3 has 14 amino acids. Germline V gene sequence: CDR1 LNHDA, CDR2 SQIVND (reference sequence). J gave up 8 bases and V 1 base, and 8 bases lay outside the gene matches. The CDR3 sequence is CASSIGDSRMQQYF. CDR3 DNA: TGTGCCAGTAGTATAGGGGACAGTCGGATGCAGCAGTACTTC.

The rearrangement links TRBV20-1 to TRBJ1-2, with 9 bases identical to TRBD1. After removal of 3 bases from V and 11 bases from J, the junction contained 1 base not matched to a gene. In germline, CDR1 is DFQATT, CDR2 SNEGSKA (reference sequence). The CDR3 extends over 10 amino acids. In DNA, the CDR3 is TGCAGTGCTAGGGACAGGGGTTACACCTTC. Its translation is CSARDRGYTF.